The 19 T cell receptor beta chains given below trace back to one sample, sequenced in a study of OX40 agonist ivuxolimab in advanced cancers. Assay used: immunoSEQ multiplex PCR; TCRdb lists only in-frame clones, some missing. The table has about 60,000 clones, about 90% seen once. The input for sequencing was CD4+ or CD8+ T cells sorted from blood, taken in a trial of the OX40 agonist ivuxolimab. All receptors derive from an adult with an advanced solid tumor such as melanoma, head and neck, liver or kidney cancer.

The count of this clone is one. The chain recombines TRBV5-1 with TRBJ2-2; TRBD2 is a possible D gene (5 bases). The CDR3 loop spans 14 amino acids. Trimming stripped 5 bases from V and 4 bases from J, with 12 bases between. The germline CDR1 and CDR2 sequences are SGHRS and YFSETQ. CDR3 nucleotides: TGCGCCAGCAGTTCAGCGGAGATCACCGGGGAGCTGTTTTTT. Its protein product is CASSSAEITGELFF.

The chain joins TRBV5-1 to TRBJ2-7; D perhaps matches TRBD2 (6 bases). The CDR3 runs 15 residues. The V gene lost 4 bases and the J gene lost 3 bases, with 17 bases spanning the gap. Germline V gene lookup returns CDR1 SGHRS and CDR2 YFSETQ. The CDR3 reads CASSGLTGASYEQYF. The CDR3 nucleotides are TGCGCCAGCAGCGGGCTTACGGGAGCTAGCTACGAGCAGTACTTC.

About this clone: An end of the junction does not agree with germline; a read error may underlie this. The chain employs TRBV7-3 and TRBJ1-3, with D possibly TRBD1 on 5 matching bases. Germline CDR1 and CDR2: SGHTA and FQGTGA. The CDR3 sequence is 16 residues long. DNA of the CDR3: TGTGCCAGCAGCTTAAGGGGTACAGGACAAGGAAGCACCATATATTTT. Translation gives CASSLRGTGQGSTIYF. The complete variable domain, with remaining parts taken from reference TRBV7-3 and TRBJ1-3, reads GAGVSQTPSNKVTEKGKYVELRCDPISGHTALYWYRQSLGQGPEFLIYFQGTGAADDSGLPNDRFFAVRPEGSVSTLKIQRTERGDSAVYLCASSLRGTGQGSTIYFGEGSWLTVV.

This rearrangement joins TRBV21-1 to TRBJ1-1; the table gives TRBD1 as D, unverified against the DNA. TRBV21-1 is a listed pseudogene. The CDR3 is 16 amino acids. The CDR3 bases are TGTGCCAGCGACAAACAGGGGCCCTCCGATAACACTGAAGCTTTCTTT. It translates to CASDKQGPSDNTEAFF.

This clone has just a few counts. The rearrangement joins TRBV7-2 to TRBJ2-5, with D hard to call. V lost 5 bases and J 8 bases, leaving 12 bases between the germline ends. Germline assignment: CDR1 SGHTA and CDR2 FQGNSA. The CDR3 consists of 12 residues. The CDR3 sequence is CASSPLRLTQYF. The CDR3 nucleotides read TGTGCCAGCAGCCCCCTAAGGTTAACCCAGTACTTC.

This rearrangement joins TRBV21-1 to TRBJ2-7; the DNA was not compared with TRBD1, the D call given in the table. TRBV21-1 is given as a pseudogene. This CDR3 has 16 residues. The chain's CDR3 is CASSKEVRGFFYEQYF. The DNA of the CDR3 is TGTGCCAGCAGCAAAGAAGTCAGGGGGTTCTTCTACGAGCAGTACTTC.

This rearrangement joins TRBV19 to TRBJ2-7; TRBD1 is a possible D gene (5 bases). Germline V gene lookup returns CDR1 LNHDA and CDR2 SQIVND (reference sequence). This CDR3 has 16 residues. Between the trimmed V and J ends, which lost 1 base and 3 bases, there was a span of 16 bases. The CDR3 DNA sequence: TGTGCCAGTAGTATAGCGTGGGGCAGGCCACACTACGAGCAGTACTTC. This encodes CASSIAWGRPHYEQYF. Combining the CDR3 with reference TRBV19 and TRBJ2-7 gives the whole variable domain DGGITQSPKYLFRKEGQNVTLSCEQNLNHDAMYWYRQDPGQGLRLIYYSQIVNDFQKGDIAEGYSVSREKKESFPLTVTSAQKNPTAFYLCASSIAWGRPHYEQYFGPGTRLTVT.

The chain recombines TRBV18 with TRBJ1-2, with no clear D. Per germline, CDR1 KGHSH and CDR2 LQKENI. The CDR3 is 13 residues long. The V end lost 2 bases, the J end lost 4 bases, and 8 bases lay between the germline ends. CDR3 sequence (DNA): TGTGCCAGCTCACCAGATGGCGGCTATGGCTACACCTTC. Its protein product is CASSPDGGYGYTF.

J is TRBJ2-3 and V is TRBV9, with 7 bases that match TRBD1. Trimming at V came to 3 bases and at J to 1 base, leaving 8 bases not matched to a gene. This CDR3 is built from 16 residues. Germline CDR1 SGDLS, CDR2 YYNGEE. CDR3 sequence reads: CASSADRARGTDTQYF. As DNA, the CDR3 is TGTGCCAGCAGCGCCGACAGGGCAAGGGGCACAGATACGCAGTATTTT.

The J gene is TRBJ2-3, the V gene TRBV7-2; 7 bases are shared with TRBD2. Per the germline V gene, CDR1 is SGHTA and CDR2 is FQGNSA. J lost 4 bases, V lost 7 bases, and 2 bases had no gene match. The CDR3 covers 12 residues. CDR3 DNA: TGTGCCAGCAACCGGGGGGCAGATACGCAGTATTTT. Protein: CASNRGADTQYF.

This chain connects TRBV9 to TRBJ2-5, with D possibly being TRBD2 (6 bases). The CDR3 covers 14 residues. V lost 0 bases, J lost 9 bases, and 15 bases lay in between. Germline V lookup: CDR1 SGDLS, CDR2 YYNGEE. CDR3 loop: CASSVEGPPGAQYF. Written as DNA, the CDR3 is TGTGCCAGCAGCGTAGAGGGGCCTCCGGGGGCCCAGTACTTC.

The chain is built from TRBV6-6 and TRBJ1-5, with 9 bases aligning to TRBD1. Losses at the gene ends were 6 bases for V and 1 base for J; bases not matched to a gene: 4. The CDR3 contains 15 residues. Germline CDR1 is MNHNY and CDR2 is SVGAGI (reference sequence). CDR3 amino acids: CASRPGQGSNQPQHF. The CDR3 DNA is TGTGCCAGCAGACCGGGACAGGGAAGCAATCAGCCCCAGCATTTT.

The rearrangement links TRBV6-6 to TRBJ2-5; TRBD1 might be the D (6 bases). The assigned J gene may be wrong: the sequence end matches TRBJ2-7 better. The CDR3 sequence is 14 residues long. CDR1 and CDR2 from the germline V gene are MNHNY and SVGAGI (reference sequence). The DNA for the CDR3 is TGTGCCAGCAGTTACGGGCAGGGGAGTTACGAGCAGTACTTC. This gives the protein CASSYGQGSYEQYF.

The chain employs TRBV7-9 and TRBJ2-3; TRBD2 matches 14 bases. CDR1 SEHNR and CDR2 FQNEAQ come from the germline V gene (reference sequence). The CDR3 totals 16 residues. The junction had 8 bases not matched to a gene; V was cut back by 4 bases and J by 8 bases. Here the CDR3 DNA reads TGTGCCAGCAGCTCCCCGGGACTAGCGGGAGTGGGTACGCAGTATTTT. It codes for CASSSPGLAGVGTQYF.

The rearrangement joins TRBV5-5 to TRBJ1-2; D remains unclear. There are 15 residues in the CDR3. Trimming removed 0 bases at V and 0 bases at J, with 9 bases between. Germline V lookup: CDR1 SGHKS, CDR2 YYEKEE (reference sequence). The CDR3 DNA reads TGTGCCAGCAGCTTGGCGGACCGAGCTAACTATGGCTACACCTTC. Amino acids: CASSLADRANYGYTF.

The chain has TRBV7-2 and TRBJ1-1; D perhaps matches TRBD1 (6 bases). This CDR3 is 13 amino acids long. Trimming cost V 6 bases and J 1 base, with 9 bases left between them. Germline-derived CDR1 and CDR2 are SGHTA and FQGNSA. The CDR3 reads CASRRQENTEAFF. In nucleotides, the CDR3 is TGTGCCAGCAGACGACAGGAGAACACTGAAGCTTTCTTT.

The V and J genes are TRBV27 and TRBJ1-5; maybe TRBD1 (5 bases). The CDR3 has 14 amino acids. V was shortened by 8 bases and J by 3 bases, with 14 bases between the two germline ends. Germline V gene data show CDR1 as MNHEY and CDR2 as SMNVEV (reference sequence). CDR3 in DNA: TGTGCCAGCGGCCGGGTAGGGGACAATCAGCCCCAGCATTTT. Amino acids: CASGRVGDNQPQHF.

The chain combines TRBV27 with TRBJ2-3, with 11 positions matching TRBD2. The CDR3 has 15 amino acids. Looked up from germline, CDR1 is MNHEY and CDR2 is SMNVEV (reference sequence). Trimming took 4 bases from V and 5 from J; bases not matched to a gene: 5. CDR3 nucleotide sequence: TGTGCCAGCAGTTCACCGGGACTAGCGGTAGATACGCAGTATTTT. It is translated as CASSSPGLAVDTQYF.

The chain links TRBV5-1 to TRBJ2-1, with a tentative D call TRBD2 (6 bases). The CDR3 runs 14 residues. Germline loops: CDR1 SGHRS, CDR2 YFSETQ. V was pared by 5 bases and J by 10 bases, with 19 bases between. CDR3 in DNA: TGCGCCAGCAGACTAGCTGGGGTTAATGAAGAGCAGTTCTTC. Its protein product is CASRLAGVNEEQFF.